This TCR beta chain was documented in a study of OX40 agonist ivuxolimab in advanced cancers. Study-level information: Partial responses occurred in three patients (one hepatocellular carcinoma, two cutaneous melanoma).

Sequenced by immunoSEQ multiplex PCR; TCRdb stores in-frame clones only, minus some. Of roughly 80,000 clones in the sample, 90% to 95% were seen once. Samples were taken at baseline and on day 1 of cycles 4 and 7. Germline CDR1 reads SGHNT; CDR2 reads YENEEA. CDR3 length: 17 amino acids. Deletions cut 5 bases from V and 0 bases from J, with 20 bases between. Source: CD4+ or CD8+ T cells sorted from blood, taken in a trial of the OX40 agonist ivuxolimab. This chain connects TRBV11-3 to TRBJ2-7; D is perhaps TRBD1 or TRBD2 (6 bases each). This TCR was recovered from an adult with an advanced solid tumor such as melanoma, head and neck, liver or kidney cancer. CDR3 sequence: CASSLLPSGGSSYEQYF. Here the CDR3 DNA reads TGTGCCAGCAGCCTACTTCCCTCCGGGGGCAGCTCCTACGAGCAGTACTTC.